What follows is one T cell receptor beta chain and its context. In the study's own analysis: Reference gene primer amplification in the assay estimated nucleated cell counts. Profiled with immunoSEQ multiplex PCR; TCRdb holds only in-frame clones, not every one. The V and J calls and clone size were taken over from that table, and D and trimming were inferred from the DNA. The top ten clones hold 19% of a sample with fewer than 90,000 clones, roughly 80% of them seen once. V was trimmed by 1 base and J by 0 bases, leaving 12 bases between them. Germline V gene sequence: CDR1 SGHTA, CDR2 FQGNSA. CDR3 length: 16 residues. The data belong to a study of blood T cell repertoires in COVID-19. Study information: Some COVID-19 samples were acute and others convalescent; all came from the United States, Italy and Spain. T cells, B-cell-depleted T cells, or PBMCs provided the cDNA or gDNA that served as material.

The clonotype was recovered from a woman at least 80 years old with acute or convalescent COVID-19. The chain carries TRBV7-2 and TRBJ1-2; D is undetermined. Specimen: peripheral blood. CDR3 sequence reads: CASSLVSAVPNYGYTF. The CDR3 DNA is TGTGCCAGCAGCTTAGTATCGGCGGTTCCTAACTATGGCTACACCTTC.